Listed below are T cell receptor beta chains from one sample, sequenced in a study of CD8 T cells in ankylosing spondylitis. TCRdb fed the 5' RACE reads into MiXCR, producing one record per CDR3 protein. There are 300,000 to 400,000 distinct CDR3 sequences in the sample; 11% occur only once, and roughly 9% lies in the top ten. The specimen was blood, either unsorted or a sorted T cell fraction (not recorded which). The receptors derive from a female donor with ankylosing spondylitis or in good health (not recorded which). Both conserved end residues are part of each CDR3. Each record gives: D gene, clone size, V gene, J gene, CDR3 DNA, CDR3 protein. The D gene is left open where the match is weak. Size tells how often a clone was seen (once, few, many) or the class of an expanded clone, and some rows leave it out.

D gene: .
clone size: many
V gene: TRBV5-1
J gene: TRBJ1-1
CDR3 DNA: TGCGCCAGCAGCTTGGAACAGCCTGTGAACACTGAAGCTTTCTTT
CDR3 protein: CASSLEQPVNTEAFF

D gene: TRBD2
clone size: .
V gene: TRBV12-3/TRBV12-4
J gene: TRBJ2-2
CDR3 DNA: TGTGCCAGCACCAAGCCGACTAGCGGGACCGGGGAGCTGTTTTTT
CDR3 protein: CASTKPTSGTGELFF

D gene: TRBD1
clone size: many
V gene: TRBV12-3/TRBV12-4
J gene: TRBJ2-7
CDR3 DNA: TGTGCCAGCAGCCGGACAGGGGGCTACGAGCAGTACTTC
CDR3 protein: CASSRTGGYEQYF

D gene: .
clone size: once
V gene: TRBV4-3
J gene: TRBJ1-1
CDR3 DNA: TGCGCCAGCAGCCAAGGGTCGGGGGCGCGCACTGAAGCTTTCTTT
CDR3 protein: CASSQGSGARTEAFF

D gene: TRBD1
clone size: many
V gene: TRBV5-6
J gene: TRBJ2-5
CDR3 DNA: TGTGCCAGCAGCAAGGGACAGTTACGGAGGGAGACCCAGTACTTC
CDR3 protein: CASSKGQLRRETQYF

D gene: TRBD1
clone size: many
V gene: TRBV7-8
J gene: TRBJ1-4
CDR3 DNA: TGTGCCAGCAGCTCCCCTCGACAGGGGACTGAAAAACTGTTTTTT
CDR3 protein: CASSSPRQGTEKLFF

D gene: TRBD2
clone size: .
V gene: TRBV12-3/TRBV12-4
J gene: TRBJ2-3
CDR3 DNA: TGTGCCAGCAGACTAGCGGGGGACACAGATACGCAGTATTTT
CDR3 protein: CASRLAGDTDTQYF

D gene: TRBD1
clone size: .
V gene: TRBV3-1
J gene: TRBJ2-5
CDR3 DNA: TGTGCCAGCAGCCAAGGGGACAGGAAAGAGACCCAGTACTTC
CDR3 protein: CASSQGDRKETQYF

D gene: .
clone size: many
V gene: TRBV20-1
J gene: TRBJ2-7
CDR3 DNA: TGCAGTGCTAGAGTGGGTGGGACCGAGGGATACTTC
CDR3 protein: CSARVGGTEGYF

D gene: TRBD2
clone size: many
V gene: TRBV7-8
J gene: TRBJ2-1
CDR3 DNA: TGTGCCAGCAGCTCCCCCGCTAGCGGGAGCTCTGGGTACAATGAGCAGTTCTTC
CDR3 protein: CASSSPASGSSGYNEQFF

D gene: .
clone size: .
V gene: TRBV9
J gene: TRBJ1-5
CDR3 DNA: TGTGCCAGCAGCGCCCTGGACGGCCCTTACCAGCCCCAGCATTTT
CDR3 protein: CASSALDGPYQPQHF

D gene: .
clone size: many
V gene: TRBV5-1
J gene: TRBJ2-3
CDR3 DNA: TGCGCCAGCAGCTTGGGAGAGTCCACAGATACGCAGTATTTT
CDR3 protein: CASSLGESTDTQYF

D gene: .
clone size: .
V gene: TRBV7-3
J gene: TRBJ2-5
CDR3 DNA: TGTGCCAGCAGCTCCAAAATAGGGCTGAGCGCGGAGACCCAGTACTTC
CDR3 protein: CASSSKIGLSAETQYF

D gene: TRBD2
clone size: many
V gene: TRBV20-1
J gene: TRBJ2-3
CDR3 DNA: TGCAGTGCCCACGCGGGGGGCGGGGGTACAGATACGCAGTATTTT
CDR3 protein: CSAHAGGGGTDTQYF

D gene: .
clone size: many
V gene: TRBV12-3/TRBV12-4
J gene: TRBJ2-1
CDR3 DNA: TGTGCCAGCAGCGCAGGGACTCCCAATGAGCAGTTCTTC
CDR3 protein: CASSAGTPNEQFF

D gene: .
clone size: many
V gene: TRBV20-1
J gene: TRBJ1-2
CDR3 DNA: TGCAGTGCTTATAGGACGAACTATGGCTACACCTTC
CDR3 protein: CSAYRTNYGYTF

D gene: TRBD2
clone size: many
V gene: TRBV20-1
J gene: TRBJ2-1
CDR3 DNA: TGCAGTGCCCTTCTAGCGGGAGTTGACTACAATGAGCAGTTCTTC
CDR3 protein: CSALLAGVDYNEQFF

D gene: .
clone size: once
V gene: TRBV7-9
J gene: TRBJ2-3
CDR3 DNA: TGTGCCACCCGGGACGACAGCATAGATAGCACAGATACGCAGTATTTT
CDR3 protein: CATRDDSIDSTDTQYF

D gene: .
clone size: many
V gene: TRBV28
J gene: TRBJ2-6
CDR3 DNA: TGTGCCAGCAGTTTCAGGGGACTCTCTGGGGCCAACGTCCTGACTTTC
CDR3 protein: CASSFRGLSGANVLTF

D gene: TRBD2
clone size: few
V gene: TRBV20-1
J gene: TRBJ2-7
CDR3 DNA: TGCAGTGCTTCCTCTTTAGCGGGGGGAGACGAGCAGTACTTC
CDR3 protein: CSASSLAGGDEQYF

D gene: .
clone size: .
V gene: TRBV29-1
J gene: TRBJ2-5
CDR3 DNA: TGCAGCGTTAGTGATCGGTTAGGAGGGACCCAGTACTTC
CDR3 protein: CSVSDRLGGTQYF

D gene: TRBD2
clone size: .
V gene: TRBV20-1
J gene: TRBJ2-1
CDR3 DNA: TGCAGTGCTAGAGGGCGACTAGCGGGAGGTTCGTACAATGAGCAGTTCTTC
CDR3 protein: CSARGRLAGGSYNEQFF

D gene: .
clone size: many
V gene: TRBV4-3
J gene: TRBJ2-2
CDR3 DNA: TGCGCCAGCAGCCAAGGGGGGTTGGAAACCGGGGAGCTGTTTTTT
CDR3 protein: CASSQGGLETGELFF

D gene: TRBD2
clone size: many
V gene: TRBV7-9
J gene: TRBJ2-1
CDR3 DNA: TGTGCCAGCAGCTACCGGACTAGCGGGAGAAATGAGCAGTTCTTC
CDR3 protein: CASSYRTSGRNEQFF

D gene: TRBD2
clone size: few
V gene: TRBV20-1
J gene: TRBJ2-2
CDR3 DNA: TGCTGTGCTAGAGATAGTAGTAGCGGGAGCGGCGGGGAGCTGTTTTTT
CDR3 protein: CCARDSSSGSGGELFF

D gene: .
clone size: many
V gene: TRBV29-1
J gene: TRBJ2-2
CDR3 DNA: TGCAGTGGGGGGCATAACGGGGAGCTGTTTTTT
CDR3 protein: CSGGHNGELFF

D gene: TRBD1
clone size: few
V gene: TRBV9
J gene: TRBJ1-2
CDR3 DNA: TGTGCCAGCAGCGAGCAGACAGGGAACTATGGCTACCCCTTC
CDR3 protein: CASSEQTGNYGYPF

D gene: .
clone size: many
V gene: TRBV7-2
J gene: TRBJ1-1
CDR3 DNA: TGTGCCAGCAGCCCCGGGGGTAGGGGCGCTGAAGCTTTCTTT
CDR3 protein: CASSPGGRGAEAFF

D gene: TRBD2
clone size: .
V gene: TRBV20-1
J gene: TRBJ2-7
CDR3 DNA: TGCAGTGGGCGGGAGATCCCTGACTACGAGCAGTACTTC
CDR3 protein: CSGREIPDYEQYF

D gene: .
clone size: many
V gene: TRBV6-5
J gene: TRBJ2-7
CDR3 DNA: TGTGCCAGCAGTTTAAACCGGGACCCCTCCTACGAGCAGTACTTC
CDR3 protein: CASSLNRDPSYEQYF

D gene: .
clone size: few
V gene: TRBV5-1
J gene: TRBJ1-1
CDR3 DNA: TGCGCCAGCAGCTTGGACGGGTTGGGAGCTTTCTTT
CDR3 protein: CASSLDGLGAFF

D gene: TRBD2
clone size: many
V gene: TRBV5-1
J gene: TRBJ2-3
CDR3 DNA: TGCGCCAGCAGCTTGGGGCGGGGGTCACCAGATACGCAGTATTTT
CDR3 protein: CASSLGRGSPDTQYF

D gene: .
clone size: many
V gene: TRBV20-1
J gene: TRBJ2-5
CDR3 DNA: TGCAGTGCTAGAGTAACCGGGCGCCGAGAGACCCAGTACTTC
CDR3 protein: CSARVTGRRETQYF

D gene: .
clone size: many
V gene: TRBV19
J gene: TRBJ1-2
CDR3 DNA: TGTGCCAGTAGTATAGATCGGGCCGGAGCGGGCTACACCTTC
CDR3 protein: CASSIDRAGAGYTF

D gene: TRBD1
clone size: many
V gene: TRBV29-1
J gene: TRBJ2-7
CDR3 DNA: TGCAGCGTTATCCGGGACAGGGGTTCCTACGAGCAGTACTTC
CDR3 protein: CSVIRDRGSYEQYF

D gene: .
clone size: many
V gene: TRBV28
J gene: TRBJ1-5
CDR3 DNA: TGTGCCAGCAGTTTATGGAAAATTGGCAATCAGCCCCAGCATTTT
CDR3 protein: CASSLWKIGNQPQHF

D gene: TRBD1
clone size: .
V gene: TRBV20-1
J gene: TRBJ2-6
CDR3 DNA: TGCAGTGCTAGCCCACCGGACAGGGCAGGTCGTGGGGCCAACGTCCTGACTTTC
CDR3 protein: CSASPPDRAGRGANVLTF

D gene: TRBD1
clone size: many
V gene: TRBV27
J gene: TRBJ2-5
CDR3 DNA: TGTGCCAGCAGTTTCGCTCAGGGGGTTGGCGAGACCCAGTACTTC
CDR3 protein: CASSFAQGVGETQYF

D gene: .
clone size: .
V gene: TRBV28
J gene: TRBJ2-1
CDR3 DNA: TGTGCCAGCAGTTTAGGGCGGGGTTTACACAATGAGCAGTTCTTC
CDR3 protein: CASSLGRGLHNEQFF

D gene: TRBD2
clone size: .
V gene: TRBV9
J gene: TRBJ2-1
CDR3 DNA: TGTGCCAGCAGCGTTAGCGGGTCCAACTACAATGAGCAGTTCTTC
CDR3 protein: CASSVSGSNYNEQFF

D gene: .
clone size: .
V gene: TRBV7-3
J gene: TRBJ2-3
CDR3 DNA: TGTGCCAGCAGTCCAGGGCGCCTAAGGGGAGATACGCAGTATTTT
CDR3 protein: CASSPGRLRGDTQYF

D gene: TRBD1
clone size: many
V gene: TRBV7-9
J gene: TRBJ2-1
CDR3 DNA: TGTGCCAGCAGCTTGGGACAGGGTACTCACAATGAGCAGTTCTTC
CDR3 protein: CASSLGQGTHNEQFF

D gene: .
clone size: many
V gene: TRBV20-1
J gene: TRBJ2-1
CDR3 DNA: TGCAGTGCTAGAAACGCTGGTGAGGGCTCCTACAATGAGCAGTTCTTC
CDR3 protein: CSARNAGEGSYNEQFF

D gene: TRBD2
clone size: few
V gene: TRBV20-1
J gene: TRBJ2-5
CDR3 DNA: TGCAGTGCCCCCAAGGGGACTAGCGGGGGAGTGACCCAGTACTTC
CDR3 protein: CSAPKGTSGGVTQYF

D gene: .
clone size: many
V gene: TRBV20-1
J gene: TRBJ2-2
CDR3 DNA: TGCAGTGCGCAGGAGGCTAACACCGGGGAGCTGTTTTTT
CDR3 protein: CSAQEANTGELFF

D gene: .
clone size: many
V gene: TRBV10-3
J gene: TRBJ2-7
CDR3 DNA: TGTGCCATCAGTCGGACAGCCGTCGAGCAGTACTTC
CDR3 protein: CAISRTAVEQYF

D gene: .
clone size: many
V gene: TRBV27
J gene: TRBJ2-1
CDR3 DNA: TGTGCCAGCAGTCATCAGGGGTTCAATGAGCAGTTCTTC
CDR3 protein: CASSHQGFNEQFF

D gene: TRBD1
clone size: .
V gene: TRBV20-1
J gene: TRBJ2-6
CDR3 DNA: TGCAGTGCTAGTGGGACAGGGGGCTCTGGGGCCAACGTCCTGACTTTC
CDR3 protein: CSASGTGGSGANVLTF

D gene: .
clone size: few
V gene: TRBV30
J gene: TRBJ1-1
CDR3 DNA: TGTGCCTGGATTAATTTAGGTCTTACTGAAGCTTTCTTT
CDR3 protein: CAWINLGLTEAFF

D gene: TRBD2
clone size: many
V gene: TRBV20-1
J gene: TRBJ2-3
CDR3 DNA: TGCAGTGCTAGACCTAGCGGGGACCCAGATACGCAGTATTTT
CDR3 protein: CSARPSGDPDTQYF

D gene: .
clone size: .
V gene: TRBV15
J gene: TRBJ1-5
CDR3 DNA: TGTGCCACCAGCAGAGAAGTCAGCAATCAGCCCCAGCATTTT
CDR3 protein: CATSREVSNQPQHF

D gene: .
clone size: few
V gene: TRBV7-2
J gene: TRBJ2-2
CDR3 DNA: TGTGCCAGCAGCCAATGGAGGGGAAGCACCGGGGAGCTGTTTTTT
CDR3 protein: CASSQWRGSTGELFF